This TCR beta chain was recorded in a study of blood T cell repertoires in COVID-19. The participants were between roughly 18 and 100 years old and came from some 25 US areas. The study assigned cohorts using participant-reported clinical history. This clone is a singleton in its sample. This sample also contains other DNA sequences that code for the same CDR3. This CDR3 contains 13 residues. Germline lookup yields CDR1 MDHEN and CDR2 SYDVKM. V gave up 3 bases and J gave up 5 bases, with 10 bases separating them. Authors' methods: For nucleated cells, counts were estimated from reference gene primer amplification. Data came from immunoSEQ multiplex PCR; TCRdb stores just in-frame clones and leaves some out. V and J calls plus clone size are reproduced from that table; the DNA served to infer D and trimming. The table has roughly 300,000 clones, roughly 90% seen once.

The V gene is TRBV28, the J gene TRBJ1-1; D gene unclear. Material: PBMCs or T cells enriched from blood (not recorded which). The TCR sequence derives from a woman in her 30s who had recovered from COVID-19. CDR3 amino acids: CASSFSGRTEAFF. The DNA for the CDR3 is TGTGCCAGCAGTTTTTCTGGGAGAACTGAAGCTTTCTTT.